Listed here are 22 T cell receptor beta chains from one sample, sequenced in a study of T cell clonotyping in hematopoietic cell transplantation. Noted time point: recipient sample about 28 days before transplant, after cytoreduction. Only in-frame clones appear in the TCRdb table, and some are missing; sequencing was by immunoSEQ multiplex PCR. Of tens of thousands of clones listed, 70% to 90% are singletons. The sequenced sample was peripheral blood mononuclear cells, obtained before stem cell transplant. Receptor source: a man between 60 and 75 years old with biphenotypic leukemia. Some clones in this sample may be carry-over from other donors' samples.

This CDR3 reads CASSLGQLEEKLFF. The CDR3, as DNA: TGTGCCAGCAGTTTAGGACAGCTTGAGGAAAAACTGTTTTTT. The rearrangement joins TRBV2 to TRBJ1-4; TRBD1 is a possible D gene (6 bases). The CDR3 is made up of 14 amino acids. Trimming left V 5 bases short and J 8 bases short, with 15 bases between. Germline CDR1 is SNHLY and CDR2 is FYNNEI.

The rearrangement links TRBV28 to TRBJ2-7; tentatively, D is TRBD1 (6 bases). The germline V and J ends were trimmed by 3 bases and 4 bases, with 13 bases remaining between them. Looked up from germline, CDR1 is MDHEN and CDR2 is SYDVKM. This CDR3 has 14 residues. The CDR3 protein is CASSLWGRGYEQYF. CDR3 nucleotide sequence: TGTGCCAGCAGTTTGTGGGGCAGGGGTTACGAGCAGTACTTC.

DNA for the CDR3: TGTGCCAGCAGCGTAGTGGCGGGCTTCTCCTACGAGCAGTACTTC. Amino acids: CASSVVAGFSYEQYF. This chain links TRBV9 with TRBJ2-7; maybe TRBD2 (5 bases). The V end lost 0 bases, the J end lost 0 bases, and 10 bases lay between the germline ends. CDR1 and CDR2 (germline): SGDLS, YYNGEE. The CDR3 is 15 residues long.

This clone was seen a single time. V usage is TRBV4-1 and J usage is TRBJ1-2, with TRBD1 matching over 7 bases. V was pared by 3 bases and J by 8 bases, with 9 bases of the junction left unmatched. Germline V lookup: CDR1 MGHRA, CDR2 YSYEKL. The CDR3 loop spans 14 amino acids. Here the CDR3 DNA reads TGCGCCAGCAGCCAGGGTCGACAGGGCGCGGGCTACACCTTC. It specifies CASSQGRQGAGYTF.

The CDR3 coding sequence is TGTGCCAGCACGAGGGCGAATCAGCCCCAGCATTTT. This sequence encodes CASTRANQPQHF. This chain connects TRBV28 to TRBJ1-5; unclear D gene. Germline values: CDR1 MDHEN, CDR2 SYDVKM. V was cut by 7 bases and J by 4 bases, with 8 bases left in between. This CDR3 contains 12 residues.

The chain has TRBV6-6 and TRBJ2-7, with 13 bases lining up with TRBD2. This CDR3 region has 16 residues. Trimming took 8 bases from V and 3 from J; bases not matched to a gene: 10. The germline gives CDR1 MNHNY, CDR2 SVGAGI (reference sequence). The CDR3 spells CASFSRTSGSIYEQYF. In DNA, the CDR3 is TGTGCCAGCTTTTCCAGGACTAGCGGGAGTATCTACGAGCAGTACTTC.

The V call is TRBV6-5, the J call TRBJ1-1; D might be TRBD1 (5 bases). This CDR3 is built from 14 residues. With 5 bases removed from V and 4 bases from J, the gap between germline ends came to 14 bases. Germline loops: CDR1 MNHEY, CDR2 SVGAGI. The CDR3 DNA is TGTGCCAGCAGTCCAGCGGGGGGGGGCACTGAAGCTTTCTTT. Translated: CASSPAGGGTEAFF.

The V call is TRBV6-5, the J call TRBJ2-7, with D perhaps matching TRBD2 (6 bases). This CDR3 is built from 13 residues. The V end lost 6 bases, the J end lost 3 bases, and 12 bases lay between the germline ends. The germline V gene encodes CDR1 MNHEY and CDR2 SVGAGI. The CDR3 protein is CASRAPGLYEQYF. CDR3 DNA: TGTGCCAGCAGAGCACCGGGACTCTACGAGCAGTACTTC.

The chain is built from TRBV30 and TRBJ1-4; no clear D gene. Germline V lookup: CDR1 GTSNPN, CDR2 SVGIG (reference sequence). CDR3 size: 14 residues. Between the trimmed V and J ends, which lost 0 bases and 0 bases, there was a span of 5 bases. CDR3 DNA: TGTGCCTGGAGTGTATCTTCAACTAATGAAAAACTGTTTTTT. It is translated as CAWSVSSTNEKLFF.

The table lists this clone with a count of one. The CDR3 spells CAILGQESSYNEQFF. The CDR3 nucleotides are TGTGCCATACTCGGACAGGAATCCTCCTACAATGAGCAGTTCTTC. This sequence joins TRBV28 and TRBJ2-1; TRBD1 agrees at 7 bases. The trim removed 10 bases at V and 0 bases at J, leaving 9 bases unmatched. CDR1 is MDHEN and CDR2 is SYDVKM in the germline V gene. The CDR3 loop spans 15 amino acids. Full variable domain (outside the CDR3, taken from reference TRBV28 and TRBJ2-1): DVKVTQSSRYLVKRTGEKVFLECVQDMDHENMFWYRQDPGLGLRLIYFSYDVKMKEKGDIPEGYSVSREKKERFSLILESASTNQTSMYLCAILGQESSYNEQFFGPGTRLTVL.

This clone was picked up one time. The genes are TRBV29-1 and TRBJ1-1; 7 nucleotides agree with TRBD1. This CDR3 comprises 13 residues. Trimming cost V 7 bases and J 5 bases; bases outside gene matches: 10. The V gene's germline CDR1 is SQVTM and CDR2 ANQGSEA. Here the CDR3 reads CSGRRGRWTEAFF. CDR3 DNA sequence: TGCAGCGGGCGAAGGGGGCGTTGGACTGAAGCTTTCTTT.

This rearrangement joins TRBV25-1 to TRBJ2-7; the D gene is possibly TRBD2 (5 bases). Germline V gene lookup returns CDR1 MGHDK and CDR2 SYGVNS. Trimming stripped 1 base from V and 6 bases from J, with 10 bases between. The CDR3 runs 13 residues. Here the CDR3 DNA reads TGTGCCAGCAGTGAATTGCGGGCGTCCGAGCAGTACTTC. Translated, it gives CASSELRASEQYF.

This sequence joins TRBV19 and TRBJ2-7; TRBD2 aligns across 15 bases. Per the germline V gene, CDR1 is LNHDA and CDR2 is SQIVND (reference sequence). V shed 4 bases, J shed 7 bases, and the junction held 2 bases outside the gene matches. This CDR3 region has 14 residues. The CDR3: CASSTGLAGGEQYF. In DNA form, the CDR3 reads TGTGCCAGTAGTACGGGACTAGCGGGAGGTGAGCAGTACTTC.

The rearrangement links TRBV6-5 to TRBJ1-4; D unresolved. Trimming removed 0 bases at V and 7 bases at J, with 12 bases between. This CDR3 region has 15 residues. CDR1 is MNHEY, CDR2 SVGAGI, per germline. The CDR3 DNA follows: TGTGCCAGCAGTTACTCACGGGAGGAGGGTGAAAAACTGTTTTTT. Its protein is CASSYSREEGEKLFF.

The chain has TRBV27 and TRBJ1-3, with D uncertain. The CDR3 is 19 amino acids. Germline assignment: CDR1 MNHEY and CDR2 SMNVEV (reference sequence). The V gene lost 5 bases and the J gene lost 0 bases, with 23 bases spanning the gap. DNA of the CDR3: TGTGCCAGCAGTCCCAGACCAATTTGGGGTTTTCGCTCTGGAAACACCATATATTTT. Translated: CASSPRPIWGFRSGNTIYF.

The CDR3 spells CALEAVSGANVLTF. The CDR3 nucleotides are TGTGCCTTGGAAGCAGTCTCTGGGGCCAACGTCCTGACTTTC. The chain carries TRBV30 and TRBJ2-6; D not certain. The germline gives CDR1 GTSNPN, CDR2 SVGIG (reference sequence). V was trimmed by 7 bases and J by 0 bases, leaving 10 bases between them. The CDR3 is made up of 14 amino acids.

The chain couples TRBV28 to TRBJ2-1; the D gene could be TRBD1 or TRBD2 (6 bases each). CDR1 and CDR2 from the germline V gene are MDHEN and SYDVKM. The CDR3 loop spans 15 amino acids. With 5 bases removed from V and 0 bases from J, the gap between germline ends came to 11 bases. The CDR3 coding sequence is TGTGCCAGCAGTCCTAAGGGGGGCTCCTACAATGAGCAGTTCTTC. Residues: CASSPKGGSYNEQFF.

The rearrangement links TRBV6-6 to TRBJ2-7; 7 bases are a match to TRBD1. V dropped 6 bases and J dropped 3; count of bases not matched to a gene: 11. Germline V lookup: CDR1 MNHNY, CDR2 SVGAGI (reference sequence). This CDR3 is built from 15 residues. CDR3 region: CASRSQTSGGYEQYF. The CDR3 DNA is TGTGCCAGCAGGTCGCAAACCTCAGGGGGCTACGAGCAGTACTTC.

This chain links TRBV5-1 with TRBJ1-1; D is ambiguous. Trimming took 3 bases from V and 0 from J, leaving 18 bases between them. The CDR3 contains 17 residues. In germline, CDR1 is SGHRS, CDR2 YFSETQ. The CDR3 spells CASSSGIQAVMNTEAFF. CDR3 bases: TGCGCCAGCAGCTCCGGTATTCAGGCGGTCATGAACACTGAAGCTTTCTTT.

The chain recombines TRBV5-1 with TRBJ2-7; 11 nucleotides match TRBD1. V lost 7 bases, J lost 5 bases, and 8 bases stayed unmatched. CDR1 SGHRS and CDR2 YFSETQ come from the germline V gene. The CDR3 loop spans 14 amino acids. CDR3 loop: CASSGGTGGDEQYF. CDR3 nucleotide sequence: TGCGCCAGCTCGGGTGGGACAGGGGGTGACGAGCAGTACTTC.

The rearrangement joins TRBV7-2 to TRBJ1-2; unclear D gene. Trimming removed 4 bases at V and 3 bases at J, with 9 bases between. The CDR3 spans 13 residues. CDR1 SGHTA and CDR2 FQGNSA come from the germline V gene. The DNA for the CDR3 is TGTGCCAGCAGCTCTAGCCCATACTATGGCTACACCTTC. It codes for CASSSSPYYGYTF.

This clone was seen only once. V and J are TRBV28 and TRBJ2-3; D may be TRBD2 (6 bases). This CDR3 region has 16 residues. With 3 bases removed from V and 4 bases from J, the gap between germline ends came to 17 bases. Germline V gene lookup returns CDR1 MDHEN and CDR2 SYDVKM. This CDR3 is CASSFLGLGSSDTQYF. CDR3 coding DNA: TGTGCCAGCAGTTTCTTGGGACTCGGGTCGTCAGATACGCAGTATTTT.